The source of this T cell receptor (beta chain) is a study of cytomegalovirus exposure and HLA in healthy donors. Study-wide results and caveats: An analysis done earlier found most TCR beta V segments productive about 87% or about 30% of the time.

Per germline, CDR1 SQVTM and CDR2 ANQGSEA. CDR3 length: 13 residues. The V gene end was trimmed by 0 bases and the J gene end by 6 bases; junction bases not matched to a gene: 3. Each donor was healthy, and each was a bone marrow donor. A note on this clone: Its target is not known.

This PCR relied on a set of 60 Vbeta primers and 13 Jbeta primers. Assay: immunoSEQ multiplex PCR; the TCRdb copy retains only in-frame clones and omits some. The sample yields some 110,000 clones, 76% seen once. V and J are TRBV29-1 and TRBJ1-2; 8 nucleotides line up with TRBD1. Sequenced: PBMCs. The TCR sequence derives from a man aged 45-65 years in good health and CMV-seronegative. CDR3 nucleotides: TGCAGCGTTGAAGAGGCAGGGGGCGATGGCTACACCTTC. The encoded protein is CSVEEAGGDGYTF.